This T cell receptor beta chain appears in the sequencing data of a study of regulatory T cells in long-lasting Graves disease. Broader study findings: Possibly, too few samples lowered accuracy. TCR diversity was lower in persistent than newly diagnosed Graves' disease.

The CDR3 consists of 18 residues. V shed 3 bases and J 6 bases; nucleotides not matched to a gene: 17. The germline V gene encodes CDR1 MDHEN and CDR2 SYDVKM. iRepertoire HTBI primers and Arm-PCR of CDR3 regions built TCR beta libraries. TCRdb processed the multiplex PCR reads anew with MiXCR; each CDR3 protein has one entry. The table shows 600,000 to 800,000 distinct CDR3 sequences, with around 32% occurring only once. Indicated time point: persistent/refractory GD, antithyroid drugs over 5 years with positive TRAb. There was RNA extracted from PBMCs, and the TCR library was made from it. This clonotype was counted only a few times. Its antigen is currently unknown.

The genes are TRBV28 and TRBJ1-5, with TRBD1 identical over 7 bases. This receptor was taken from a female donor with Graves disease. This material consisted of peripheral blood mononuclear cells (PBMCs), taken when the disease was refractory, from a patient treated with antithyroid drugs. The CDR3 is CASSFELGQEYRVQPQHF. In DNA form, the CDR3 reads TGTGCCAGCAGTTTTGAACTTGGACAGGAATACAGGGTTCAGCCCCAGCATTTT.